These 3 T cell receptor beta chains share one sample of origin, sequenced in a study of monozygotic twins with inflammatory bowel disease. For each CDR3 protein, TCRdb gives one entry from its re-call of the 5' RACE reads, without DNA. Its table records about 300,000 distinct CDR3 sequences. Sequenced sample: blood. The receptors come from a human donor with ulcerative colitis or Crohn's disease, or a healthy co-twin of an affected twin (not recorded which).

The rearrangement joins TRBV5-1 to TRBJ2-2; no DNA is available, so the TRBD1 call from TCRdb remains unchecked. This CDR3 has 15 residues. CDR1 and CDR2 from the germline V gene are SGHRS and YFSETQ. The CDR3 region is CASSLDRGKTGELFF.

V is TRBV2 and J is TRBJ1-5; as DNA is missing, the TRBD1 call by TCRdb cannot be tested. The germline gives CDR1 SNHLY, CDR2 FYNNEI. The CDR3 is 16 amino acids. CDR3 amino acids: CASSEEGRTLGQPQHF. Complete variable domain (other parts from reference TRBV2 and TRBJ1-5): EPEVTQTPSHQVTQMGQEVILRCVPISNHLYFYWYRQILGQKVEFLVSFYNNEISEKSEIFDDQFSVERPDGSNFTLKIRSTKLEDSAMYFCASSEEGRTLGQPQHFGDGTRLSIL.

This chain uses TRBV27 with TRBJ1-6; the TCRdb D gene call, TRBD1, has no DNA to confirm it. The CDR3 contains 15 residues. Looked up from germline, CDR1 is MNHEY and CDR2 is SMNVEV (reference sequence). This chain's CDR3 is CASSLSGQNNSPLHF.